This T cell receptor beta chain stems from a study of OX40 agonist ivuxolimab in advanced cancers. Looking at the study overall: Three dose-escalation patients had partial responses: one with hepatocellular carcinoma and two with cutaneous melanoma.

Measured with immunoSEQ multiplex PCR; TCRdb has only the in-frame clones, and not every one. This table has tens of thousands of clones, around 80% appearing once. This clone is termed medium-sized. The antigen is undetermined. General study points: Among the lowest levels of clonal expansion were found in partial responders at 0.1-3.0 mg/kg.

Trimming shortened V by 0 bases and J by 3 bases, and 10 bases separated the two germline ends. In germline, CDR1 is ENHRY, CDR2 SYGVKD. The CDR3 loop spans 15 amino acids. The TCR comes from an adult with an advanced solid tumor such as melanoma, head and neck, liver or kidney cancer. This specimen was CD4+ or CD8+ T cells sorted from blood, taken in a trial of the OX40 agonist ivuxolimab. This rearrangement joins TRBV10-3 to TRBJ2-3; D is perhaps TRBD1 (6 bases). CDR3 amino acids: CAISESGQWTDTQYF. The CDR3 DNA reads as TGTGCCATCAGTGAGTCTGGACAGTGGACAGATACGCAGTATTTT.